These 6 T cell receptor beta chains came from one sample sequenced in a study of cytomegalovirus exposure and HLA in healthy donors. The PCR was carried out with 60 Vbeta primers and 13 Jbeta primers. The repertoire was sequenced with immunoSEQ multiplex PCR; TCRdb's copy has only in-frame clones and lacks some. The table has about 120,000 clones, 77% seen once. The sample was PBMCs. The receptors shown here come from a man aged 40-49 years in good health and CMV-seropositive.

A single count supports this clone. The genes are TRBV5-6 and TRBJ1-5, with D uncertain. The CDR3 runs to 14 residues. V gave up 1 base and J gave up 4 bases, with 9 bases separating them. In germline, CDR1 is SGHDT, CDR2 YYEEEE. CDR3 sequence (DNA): TGTGCCAGCAGCTTGTGGGTCGGGAATCAGCCCCAGCATTTT. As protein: CASSLWVGNQPQHF.

CDR3 residues: CASSKGTRVGNSPLHF. In DNA form, the CDR3 reads TGTGCCAGCAGCAAAGGTACCAGGGTCGGTAATTCACCCCTCCACTTT. The V call is TRBV21-1, the J call TRBJ1-6; the table's D call, TRBD1, was not checked against the DNA. TRBV21-1 is labeled a pseudogene. CDR3 size: 16 residues.

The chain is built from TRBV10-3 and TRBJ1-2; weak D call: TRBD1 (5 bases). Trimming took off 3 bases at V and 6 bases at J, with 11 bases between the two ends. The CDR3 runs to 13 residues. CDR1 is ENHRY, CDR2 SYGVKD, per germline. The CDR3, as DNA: TGTGCCATCAGTGATTGGAGGGGCGATGGCTACACCTTC. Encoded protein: CAISDWRGDGYTF.

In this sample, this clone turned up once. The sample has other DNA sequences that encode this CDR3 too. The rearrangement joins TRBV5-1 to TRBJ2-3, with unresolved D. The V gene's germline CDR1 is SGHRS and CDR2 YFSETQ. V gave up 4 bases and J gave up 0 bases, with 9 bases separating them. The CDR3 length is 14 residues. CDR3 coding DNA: TGCGCCAGCAGCCCTAGGCAAAGCACAGATACGCAGTATTTT. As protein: CASSPRQSTDTQYF.

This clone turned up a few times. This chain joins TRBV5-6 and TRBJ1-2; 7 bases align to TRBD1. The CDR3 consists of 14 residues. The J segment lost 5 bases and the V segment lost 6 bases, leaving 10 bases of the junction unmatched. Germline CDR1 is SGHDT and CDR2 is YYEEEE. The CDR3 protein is CASTPGTDPYGYTF. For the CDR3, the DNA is TGTGCCAGCACACCCGGGACAGACCCTTATGGCTACACCTTC.

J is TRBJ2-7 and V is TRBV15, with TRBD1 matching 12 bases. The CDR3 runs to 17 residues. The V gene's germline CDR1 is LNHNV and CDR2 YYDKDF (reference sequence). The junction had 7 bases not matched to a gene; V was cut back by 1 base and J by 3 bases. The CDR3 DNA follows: TGTGCCACCAGCAGAGTTGGGACAGGGGGCTTTCTCTACGAGCAGTACTTC. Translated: CATSRVGTGGFLYEQYF.